This T cell receptor (beta chain) derives from a study of beta chain features in type 1 diabetes. Study-level information: The patient and healthy donor groups were comparable for age, gender and cell yields. All samples yielded roughly 100 million examined sorted cells. Study-wide points: Insertions at VDJ junctions were less frequent in type 1 diabetes patients. These patients also deleted more nucleotides at the same junctions.

The CDR3 extends over 17 amino acids. Germline V gene sequence: CDR1 SGHVS, CDR2 FQNEAQ. The ends were cut back, 1 base at V and 0 bases at J, with 13 bases in the middle. Expressed TCRB transcripts were sequenced because the entire RNA isolate underwent reverse transcription. The method was immunoSEQ multiplex PCR; TCRdb's version includes in-frame clones alone and lacks a portion of them. The sample has about 340,000 clones, approximately 8% seen once. This clone turned up a few times. Its specificity is unknown. V and J are TRBV7-8 and TRBJ1-3; D may be TRBD1 (6 bases). Material for sequencing was central memory CD4+ T cells from blood. This clonotype was obtained from a woman aged 18-29 years in good health. This CDR3 is CASSLGPKGGSGNTIYF. Here the CDR3 DNA reads TGTGCCAGCAGCTTAGGCCCGAAGGGGGGCTCTGGAAACACCATATATTTT. The complete variable domain, with remaining parts taken from reference TRBV7-8 and TRBJ1-3, reads GAGVSQSPRYKVAKRGQDVALRCDPISGHVSLFWYQQALGQGPEFLTYFQNEAQLDKSGLPSDRFFAERPEGSVSTLKIQRTQQEDSAVYLCASSLGPKGGSGNTIYFGEGSWLTVV.